The 10 T cell receptor beta chains presented below share a single source sample, sequenced in a study of CD8+CD57+ T cells in acquired aplastic anemia. CD8+CD57+ cell expansion had been shown by flow cytometry in patients chosen for sequencing. Using genomic DNA as the template, TCR beta VDJ and CDR3 profiling was carried out. MiXCR, applied by TCRdb to the reads, yields one record per CDR3 protein. The profile covers around 430,000 distinct CDR3 sequences, with around 30% appearing a single time and about 0.8% taken by the ten largest. Sample: sorted CD4+, CD8+, or CD8+CD57+ T cells (not recorded which) from PBMCs. These receptors were collected from a human donor with aplastic anemia.

This clonotype turned up a few times. The chain combines TRBV19 with TRBJ1-1; no clear D gene. V gave up 0 bases and J gave up 6 bases, with 8 bases separating them. CDR3 size: 13 residues. Germline CDR1 LNHDA, CDR2 SQIVND (reference sequence). The CDR3 reads CASSIDPRAEAFF. The CDR3 region has the DNA TGTGCCAGTAGTATAGATCCCAGAGCTGAAGCTTTCTTT.

This clonotype occurred many times. This rearrangement joins TRBV2 to TRBJ2-5; 8 bases are a match to TRBD2. Germline CDR1 is SNHLY and CDR2 is FYNNEI. CDR3 length: 12 residues. V gave up 8 bases and J gave up 3 bases; unmatched junction bases: 2. DNA of the CDR3: TGTGCCAGCGTGCGGGGGGAAGAGACCCAGTACTTC. Its translation is CASVRGEETQYF.

The rearrangement links TRBV6-1 to TRBJ1-1; D unclear. V gave up 6 bases and J gave up 4 bases, with 12 bases separating them. Germline CDR1 reads MNHNS; CDR2 reads SASEGT. The CDR3 sequence is 13 residues long. The CDR3 sequence is CASRSIEGTEAFF. CDR3 bases: TGTGCCAGCAGATCAATAGAGGGCACTGAAGCTTTCTTT.

This chain joins TRBV10-3 and TRBJ1-2; D remains unclear. In germline, CDR1 is ENHRY, CDR2 SYGVKD. V lost 6 bases, J lost 0 bases, and 8 bases lay in between. This CDR3 comprises 13 residues. The chain's CDR3 is CAISEQTNYGYTF. The CDR3 DNA follows: TGTGCCATCAGCGAACAGACTAACTATGGCTACACCTTC.

V and J are TRBV7-7 and TRBJ2-1; 10 nucleotides match TRBD2. The CDR3 contains 14 residues. Germline CDR1 SSHAT, CDR2 FNYEAQ (reference sequence). The CDR3 protein is CASPSGGAYNEQFF. CDR3 DNA sequence: TGTGCTAGCCCCAGCGGGGGGGCTTACAATGAGCAGTTCTTC.

The rearrangement uses TRBV10-3 and TRBJ2-5; D might be TRBD1 (5 bases). V shed 10 bases and J shed 7 bases, with 19 bases lying between them. The CDR3 length is 13 residues. The germline V gene has CDR1 ENHRY and CDR2 SYGVKD. CDR3 nucleotide sequence: TGTGCCACCCAGGCAGGGTTTGGTAGGACCCAGTACTTC. Residues: CATQAGFGRTQYF.

This clonotype was counted ten times or more. The chain is built from TRBV29-1 and TRBJ1-3; D unresolved. Trimming cost V 4 bases and J 0 bases, with 10 bases left between them. The CDR3 is 14 residues long. CDR1 and CDR2 (germline): SQVTM, ANQGSEA. The CDR3 is CSVATESSGNTIYF. In nucleotides, the CDR3 is TGCAGCGTTGCAACCGAAAGCTCTGGAAACACCATATATTTT. The entire variable domain, with the rest obtained from reference TRBV29-1 and TRBJ1-3, is as follows: SAVISQKPSRDICQRGTSLTIQCQVDSQVTMMFWYRQQPGQSLTLIATANQGSEATYESGFVIDKFPISRPNLTFSTLTVSNMSPEDSSIYLCSVATESSGNTIYFGEGSWLTVV.

As for this clonotype: At one end the junction does not follow the germline gene, possibly because of a read error. The chain joins TRBV10-3 to TRBJ2-5; a possible D gene is TRBD1 (5 bases). The CDR3 is 14 residues long. In germline, CDR1 is ENHRY, CDR2 SYGVKD. CDR3 protein: CASSESRYRETQYF. The CDR3 DNA reads TGTGCCAGCAGTGAATCCCGTTACAGGGAGACCCAGTACTTC.

The sample holds many counts of this clonotype. The chain recombines TRBV19 with TRBJ2-7; maybe TRBD2 (6 bases). This CDR3 has 15 residues. Per the germline V gene, CDR1 is LNHDA and CDR2 is SQIVND (reference sequence). V shed 3 bases and J shed 2 bases, with 14 bases lying between them. This CDR3 reads CASSIWRGMAYEQYF. The CDR3 DNA follows: TGTGCCAGTAGTATCTGGCGCGGGATGGCCTACGAGCAGTACTTC.

The table lists this clonotype with many counts. CDR3 sequence reads: CASSDMRVSGYTF. DNA for the CDR3: TGTGCCAGCAGTGATATGCGCGTCTCTGGCTACACCTTC. The chain joins TRBV2 to TRBJ1-2; D ambiguous. The CDR3 has 13 amino acids. CDR1 SNHLY and CDR2 FYNNEI come from the germline V gene. Trimming left V 3 bases short and J 7 bases short, with 12 bases between.